Described below is a single T cell receptor beta chain sequence and its context. The sample comes from a study of blood T cell repertoires in COVID-19. Turning to the study itself: Both acute and convalescent COVID-19 samples were obtained from the United States, Italy and Spain. PBMCs, B-cell-depleted T cells, or T cells were the source of the cDNA or gDNA that made up the material.

Clones were sequenced by immunoSEQ multiplex PCR, and TCRdb holds only the in-frame ones, with some missing. The data contain 100,000 to 150,000 clones, more than 80% of them seen just once; the ten biggest clones take up about 4.1%. V dropped 5 bases and J dropped 1 base, with 19 bases sitting between them. There are 17 residues in the CDR3. Germline V gives CDR1 SEHNR, CDR2 FQNEAQ (reference sequence). V is TRBV7-9 and J is TRBJ2-3; possibly TRBD1 for D (5 bases). Source material: peripheral blood. The origin of this receptor is a man aged 35 to 55 with acute or convalescent COVID-19. The CDR3: CASSVGAGFTGTDTQYF. In DNA, the CDR3 is TGTGCCAGCAGCGTCGGAGCAGGGTTCACGGGCACAGATACGCAGTATTTT.